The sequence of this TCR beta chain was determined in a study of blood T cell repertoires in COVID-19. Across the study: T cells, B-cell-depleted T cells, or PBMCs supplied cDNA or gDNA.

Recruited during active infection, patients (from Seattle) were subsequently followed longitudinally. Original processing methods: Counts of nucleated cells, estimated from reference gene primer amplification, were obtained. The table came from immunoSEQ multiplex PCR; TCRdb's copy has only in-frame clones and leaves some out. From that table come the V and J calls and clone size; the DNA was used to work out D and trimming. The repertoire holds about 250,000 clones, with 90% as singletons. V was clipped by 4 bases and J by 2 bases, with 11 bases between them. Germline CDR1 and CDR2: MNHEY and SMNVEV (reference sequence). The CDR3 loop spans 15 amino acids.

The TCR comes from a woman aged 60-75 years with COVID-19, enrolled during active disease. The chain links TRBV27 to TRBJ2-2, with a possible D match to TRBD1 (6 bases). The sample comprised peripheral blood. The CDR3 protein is CASSYTGLNTGELFF. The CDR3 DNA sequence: TGTGCCAGCAGTTATACAGGGCTAAACACCGGGGAGCTGTTTTTT.